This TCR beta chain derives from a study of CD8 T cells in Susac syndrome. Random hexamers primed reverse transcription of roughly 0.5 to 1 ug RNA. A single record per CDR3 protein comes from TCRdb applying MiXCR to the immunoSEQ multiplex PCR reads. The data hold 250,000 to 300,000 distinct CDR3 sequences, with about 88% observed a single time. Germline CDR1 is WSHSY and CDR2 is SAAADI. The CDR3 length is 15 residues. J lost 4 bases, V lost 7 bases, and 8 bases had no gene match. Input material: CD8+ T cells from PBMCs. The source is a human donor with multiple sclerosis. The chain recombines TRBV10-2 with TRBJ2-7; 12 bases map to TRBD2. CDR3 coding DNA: TGCGCCAGCACCGAGGGGACTAGCGGGCTGTACGAGCAGTACTTC. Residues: CASTEGTSGLYEQYF.